This is a list of T cell receptor beta chains from one sample in a study of cytomegalovirus exposure and HLA in healthy donors. Generated by immunoSEQ multiplex PCR, the TCRdb table keeps only in-frame clones and is missing some. The repertoire includes roughly 200,000 clones, about 81% of them detected once, and roughly 1.2% sits in the top ten. The material sequenced was PBMCs. These receptors originate from a woman in her 30s in good health and CMV-seronegative. CDR3s include the opening cysteine and the closing phenylalanine or tryptophan. D genes are given only for firm matches. The listing skips clone size in some rows; elsewhere it reads once, few, many or a size class.

D	V	J	size	CDR3	DNA
-	TRBV30	TRBJ2-1	-	CAWSVLGSGSYNEQFF	TGTGCCTGGAGTGTACTAGGGAGCGGCTCCTACAATGAGCAGTTCTTC
TRBD2	TRBV7-6	TRBJ2-7	few	CASSLAGADEQYF	TGTGCCAGCAGTTTAGCGGGAGCTGACGAGCAGTACTTC
-	TRBV19	TRBJ1-5	-	CASSTGPPQPQHF	TGTGCCAGTTCGACAGGCCCCCCGCAGCCCCAGCATTTT
-	TRBV6-4	TRBJ2-3	-	CASFRQGASGRSTDTQYF	TGTGCCAGCTTTAGACAGGGGGCTAGCGGGAGAAGCACAGATACGCAGTATTTT
TRBD1	TRBV29-1	TRBJ1-2	-	CSVDLAPTGVDYGYTF	TGCAGCGTTGACCTGGCCCCGACAGGGGTCGACTATGGCTACACCTTC
TRBD1	TRBV13	TRBJ2-7	-	CASSLDRGRGEQYF	TGTGCCAGCAGCTTAGACAGGGGCCGGGGAGAGCAGTACTTC
-	TRBV25-1	TRBJ1-1	-	CASQPPGPTNTEAFF	TGTGCCAGCCAACCCCCGGGTCCTACGAACACTGAAGCTTTCTTT
TRBD1	TRBV7-2	TRBJ1-4	-	CASSLGPTGEEKLFF	TGTGCCAGCAGCTTAGGGCCGACAGGGGAGGAAAAACTGTTTTTT
TRBD2	TRBV28	TRBJ2-7	-	CASSLSREGKEYF	TGTGCCAGCAGTTTATCACGGGAGGGCAAGGAGTACTTC
-	TRBV9	TRBJ2-3	-	CASSKRNSGDTQYF	TGTGCCAGCTCCAAGCGTAACTCGGGGGATACGCAGTATTTT
TRBD1	TRBV28	TRBJ1-5	-	CASSPTGQNNQPQHF	TGTGCCAGCAGTCCCACGGGACAGAATAATCAGCCCCAGCATTTT
-	TRBV6-5	TRBJ2-1	-	CASSRAGYGSEQFF	TGTGCCAGCTCTAGAGCAGGGTATGGTAGTGAGCAGTTCTTC
-	TRBV30	TRBJ1-5	-	CAWSGAPYSNQPQHF	TGTGCCTGGAGTGGGGCACCTTATAGCAATCAGCCCCAGCATTTT
TRBD1	TRBV18	TRBJ2-1	-	CASSLGQGLNNEQFF	TGTGCCAGCTCATTGGGACAGGGATTAAACAATGAGCAGTTCTTC
-	TRBV18	TRBJ2-5	-	CASSPRLEAETQYF	TGTGCCAGCTCACCGCGGCTGGAGGCGGAGACCCAGTACTTC
-	TRBV2	TRBJ2-1	-	CASSEARAGEQFF	TGTGCCAGCAGTGAAGCGCGGGCCGGAGAGCAGTTCTTC
TRBD1	TRBV29-1	TRBJ1-5	-	CSAGTENQPQHF	TGCAGCGCCGGGACAGAAAATCAGCCCCAGCATTTT
TRBD1	TRBV27	TRBJ1-4	-	CASSLSRDRIEKLFF	TGTGCCAGCAGTTTATCCCGGGACAGGATTGAAAAACTGTTTTTT
-	TRBV6-6	TRBJ2-2	-	CASRANRNTGELFF	TGTGCCAGCAGGGCCAACAGGAACACCGGGGAGCTGTTTTTT
TRBD2	TRBV2	TRBJ2-7	-	CATSLLAGPYEQYF	TGTGCCACCTCATTACTAGCGGGGCCTTACGAGCAGTACTTC
TRBD2	TRBV15	TRBJ2-3	once	CATSGLAGRTDTQYF	TGTGCCACCAGCGGACTAGCGGGACGGACAGATACGCAGTATTTT
-	TRBV30	TRBJ2-4	-	CAWSAGQQGKNIQYF	TGTGCCTGGAGTGCCGGACAACAGGGCAAAAACATTCAGTACTTC
TRBD1	TRBV4-1	TRBJ2-2	-	CASSQPGTGGTGELFF	TGCGCCAGCAGCCAGCCCGGGACAGGCGGTACCGGGGAGCTGTTTTTT
-	TRBV11-2	TRBJ2-6	-	CASSLSGVGGANVLTF	TGTGCCAGCAGCTTATCAGGGGTTGGAGGGGCCAACGTCCTGACTTTC
-	TRBV5-6	TRBJ2-1	-	CASSLFGGTIYNEQFF	TGTGCCAGCAGCTTGTTTGGCGGGACCATCTACAATGAGCAGTTCTTC
-	TRBV29-1	TRBJ2-1	-	CSVDVWGPREQFF	TGCAGCGTTGACGTGTGGGGGCCGCGGGAGCAGTTCTTC
TRBD2	TRBV6-1	TRBJ2-1	-	CASSGGLANNEQFF	TGTGCCAGCAGTGGGGGACTAGCGAACAATGAGCAGTTCTTC
-	TRBV7-3	TRBJ1-1	-	CASSLDGGRLTEAFF	TGTGCCAGCAGCTTAGACGGGGGGCGGCTCACTGAAGCTTTCTTT
-	TRBV18	TRBJ1-1	-	CASSPPGRGPLNTEAFF	TGTGCCAGCTCACCACCGGGCAGGGGCCCACTGAACACTGAAGCTTTCTTT
TRBD1	TRBV7-9	TRBJ2-7	-	CASSPRDRGYEQYF	TGTGCCAGCAGCCCCCGGGACAGGGGCTACGAGCAGTACTTC
-	TRBV28	TRBJ2-7	few	CASRGQREQYF	TGTGCCAGCAGGGGGCAACGCGAGCAGTACTTC
TRBD1	TRBV7-8	TRBJ1-1	few	CASSWGQGRNTEAFF	TGTGCCAGCAGCTGGGGACAGGGGAGGAACACTGAAGCTTTCTTT
TRBD1	TRBV2	TRBJ1-1	few	CASTPGQGANTEAFF	TGTGCCAGCACCCCGGGACAGGGGGCCAACACTGAAGCTTTCTTT
TRBD1	TRBV19	TRBJ2-1	-	CASSIPAGGLYNEQFF	TGTGCCAGTAGTATTCCCGCAGGGGGCTTATACAATGAGCAGTTCTTC
-	TRBV30	TRBJ1-1	-	CAWRDWLNTEAFF	TGTGCCTGGAGAGACTGGTTAAACACTGAAGCTTTCTTT
-	TRBV7-9	TRBJ1-1	-	CASSLIQNTEAFF	TGTGCCAGCAGCTTAATTCAGAACACTGAAGCTTTCTTT
-	TRBV7-2	TRBJ2-1	-	CASSLRDRSYNEQFF	TGTGCCAGCAGCTTGAGGGATCGATCCTACAATGAGCAGTTCTTC
-	TRBV5-4	TRBJ2-7	once	CASSTPTGSGDEQYF	TGTGCCAGCAGCACCCCTACCGGGAGCGGTGACGAGCAGTACTTC
-	TRBV5-6	TRBJ1-1	-	CASRLKGDTEAFF	TGTGCCAGCAGATTGAAAGGGGACACTGAAGCTTTCTTT
TRBD1	TRBV2	TRBJ2-1	-	CASTWDSSYNEQFF	TGTGCCAGCACTTGGGACAGCTCCTACAATGAGCAGTTCTTC
-	TRBV7-6	TRBJ1-6	-	CASGLPNSPLHF	TGTGCCAGTGGACTGCCTAATTCACCCCTCCACTTT
-	TRBV30	TRBJ2-5	-	CAWDRQETQYF	TGTGCCTGGGACAGGCAAGAGACCCAGTACTTC
TRBD1	TRBV6-1	TRBJ2-1	-	CASSGETGGYNEQFF	TGTGCCAGCAGTGGCGAGACAGGGGGCTACAATGAGCAGTTCTTC
TRBD2	TRBV30	TRBJ2-1	-	CAWTLGLAGAYNEQFF	TGTGCCTGGACCCTTGGACTAGCGGGGGCCTACAATGAGCAGTTCTTC